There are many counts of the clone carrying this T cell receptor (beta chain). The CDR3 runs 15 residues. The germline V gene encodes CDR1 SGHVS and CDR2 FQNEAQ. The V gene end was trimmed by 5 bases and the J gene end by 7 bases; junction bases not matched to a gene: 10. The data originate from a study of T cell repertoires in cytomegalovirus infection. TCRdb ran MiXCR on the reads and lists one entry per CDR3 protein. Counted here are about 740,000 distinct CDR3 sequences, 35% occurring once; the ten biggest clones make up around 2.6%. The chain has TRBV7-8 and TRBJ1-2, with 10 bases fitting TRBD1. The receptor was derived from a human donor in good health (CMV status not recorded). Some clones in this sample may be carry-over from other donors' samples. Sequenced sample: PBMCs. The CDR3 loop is CASSEMDRGSLGYTF. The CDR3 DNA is TGTGCCAGCAGCGAAATGGACAGGGGGTCGCTTGGCTACACCTTC.